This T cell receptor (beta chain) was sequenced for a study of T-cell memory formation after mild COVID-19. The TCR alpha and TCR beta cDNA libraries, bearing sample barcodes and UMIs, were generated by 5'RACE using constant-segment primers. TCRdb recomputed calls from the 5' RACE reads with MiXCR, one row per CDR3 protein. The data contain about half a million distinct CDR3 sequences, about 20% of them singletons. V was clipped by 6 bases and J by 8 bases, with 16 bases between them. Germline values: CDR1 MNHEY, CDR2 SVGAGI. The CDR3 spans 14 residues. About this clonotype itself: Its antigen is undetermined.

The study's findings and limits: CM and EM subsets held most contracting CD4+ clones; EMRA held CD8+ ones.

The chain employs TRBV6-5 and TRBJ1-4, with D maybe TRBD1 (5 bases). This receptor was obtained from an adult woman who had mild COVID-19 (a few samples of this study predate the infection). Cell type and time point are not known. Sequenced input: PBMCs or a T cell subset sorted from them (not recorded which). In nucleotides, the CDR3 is TGTGCCAGCAGAAACGAGGGGTTGGGGGAAAAACTGTTTTTT. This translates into CASRNEGLGEKLFF.